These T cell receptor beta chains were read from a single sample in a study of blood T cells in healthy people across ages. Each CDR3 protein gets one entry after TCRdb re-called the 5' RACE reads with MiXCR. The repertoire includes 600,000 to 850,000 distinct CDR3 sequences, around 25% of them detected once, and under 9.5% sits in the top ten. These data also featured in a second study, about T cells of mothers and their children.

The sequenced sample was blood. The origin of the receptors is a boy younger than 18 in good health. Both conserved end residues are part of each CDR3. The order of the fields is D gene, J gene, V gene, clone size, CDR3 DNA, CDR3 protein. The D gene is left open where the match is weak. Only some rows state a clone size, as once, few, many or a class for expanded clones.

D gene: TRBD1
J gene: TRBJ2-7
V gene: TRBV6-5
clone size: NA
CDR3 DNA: TGTGCCAGCAGTCCTGACAGGGGCACGACCTACGAGCAGTACTTC
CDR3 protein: CASSPDRGTTYEQYF

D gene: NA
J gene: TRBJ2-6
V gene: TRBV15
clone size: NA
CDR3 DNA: TGTGCCACCAGCAGAGATTGGAGGGCTGGGGCCAACGTCCTGACTTTC
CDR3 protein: CATSRDWRAGANVLTF

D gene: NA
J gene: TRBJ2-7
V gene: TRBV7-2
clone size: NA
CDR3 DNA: TGTGCCAGCAGCTTAGCCCCCGGAGGGGGCCCCGACGAGCAGTACTTC
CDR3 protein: CASSLAPGGGPDEQYF

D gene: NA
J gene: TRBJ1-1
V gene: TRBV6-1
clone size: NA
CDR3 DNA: TGTGCCAGCGGAGTCTGGGTTAACACTGAAGCTTTCTTT
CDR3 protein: CASGVWVNTEAFF

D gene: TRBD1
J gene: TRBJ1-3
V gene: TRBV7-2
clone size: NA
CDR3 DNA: TGTGCCAGCGGTCCCCCGAGACAGGGCGCTGGAAACACCATATATTTT
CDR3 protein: CASGPPRQGAGNTIYF

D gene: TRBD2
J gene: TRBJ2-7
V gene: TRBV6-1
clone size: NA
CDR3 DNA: TGTGCCAGCAGCCCCCTTCTCGGACTAGCTATAGGCGAGCAGTACTTC
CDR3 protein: CASSPLLGLAIGEQYF

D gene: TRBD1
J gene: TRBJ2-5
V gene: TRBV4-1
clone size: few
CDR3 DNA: TGCGCCAGCAGCCTCCGGGGTGGGACAGGGCCCCTAAGGTTC
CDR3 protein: CASSLRGGTGPLRF

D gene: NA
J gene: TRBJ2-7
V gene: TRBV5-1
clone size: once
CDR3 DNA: TGCGCCAGCAGACAGGAAAACTACGAGCAGTACTTC
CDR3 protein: CASRQENYEQYF

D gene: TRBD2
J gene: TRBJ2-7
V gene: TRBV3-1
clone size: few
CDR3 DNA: TGTGCCAGCAGCCTCACAGCGGGGATTCGGTACGAGCAGTACTTC
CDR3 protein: CASSLTAGIRYEQYF

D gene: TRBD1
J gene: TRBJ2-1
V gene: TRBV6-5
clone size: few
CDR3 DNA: TGTGCCAGCAGTTACTGGCAGGGGGTTGGGCACAATGAGCAGTTCTTC
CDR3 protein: CASSYWQGVGHNEQFF

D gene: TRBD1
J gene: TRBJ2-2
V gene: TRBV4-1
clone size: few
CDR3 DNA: TGCGCCAGCAGCCAAAGACAGGGGCCCACCGGGGAGCTGTTTTTT
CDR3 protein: CASSQRQGPTGELFF

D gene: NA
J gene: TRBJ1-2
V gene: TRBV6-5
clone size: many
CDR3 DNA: TGTGCCAGCAGTCCCGTTGGCCGTCGGGGCCATGGCTACACCTTC
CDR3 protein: CASSPVGRRGHGYTF